A selection of T cell receptor beta chains follows, all from one sample in a study of T-cell memory formation after mild COVID-19. TCRdb fed the 5' RACE reads into MiXCR, producing one record per CDR3 protein. Here the sample spans more than 300,000 distinct CDR3 sequences, around a fifth being singletons. Sequencing was done on a sample of PBMCs or a T cell subset sorted from them (not recorded which). The receptor source for this set is a man aged 18 to 35 who had mild COVID-19 (a few samples of this study predate the infection). Cell type and time point are not known. Each CDR3 is given with its conserved first and last residue. The D gene is left open where the match is weak. Clone size is shown for a subset of rows, as once, few, many or a class of expanded clone.

V,J,size,D,CDR3,DNA
TRBV4-1,TRBJ1-1,few,.,CASSHLGGGNTEAFF,TGCGCCAGCAGCCACCTCGGGGGAGGAAACACTGAAGCTTTCTTT
TRBV20-1,TRBJ1-1,.,.,CSSAMGQGAFF,TGCAGTTCTGCCATGGGGCAAGGAGCTTTCTTT
TRBV7-8,TRBJ1-2,few,TRBD1,CASSIGTGYGYTF,TGTGCCAGCAGCATCGGGACAGGGTATGGCTACACCTTC
TRBV5-1,TRBJ2-4,.,.,CASSFDSTAKNIQYF,TGCGCCAGCAGCTTTGACTCGACGGCCAAAAACATTCAGTACTTC
TRBV5-6,TRBJ1-2,.,.,CASSPAPGSVNGYTF,TGTGCCAGCAGCCCTGCCCCGGGGTCAGTTAATGGCTACACCTTC
TRBV5-1,TRBJ1-1,few,.,CASSLALNMNTEAFF,TGCGCCAGCAGCCTCGCCCTGAATATGAACACTGAAGCTTTCTTT
TRBV7-7,TRBJ2-3,few,.,CASSLGRSEGTDTQYF,TGTGCCAGCAGCTTAGGGCGGTCCGAGGGCACAGATACGCAGTATTTT
TRBV29-1,TRBJ2-1,many,TRBD1,CSVITGGGNEQFF,TGCAGCGTTATAACAGGGGGTGGAAATGAGCAGTTCTTC
TRBV5-1,TRBJ2-5,.,TRBD2,CASSLVGGGTQETQYF,TGCGCCAGCAGCTTGGTTGGCGGGGGGACCCAAGAGACCCAGTACTTC
TRBV7-9,TRBJ2-4,.,.,CASSLGGGENIQYF,TGTGCCAGCAGCTTAGGGGGAGGAGAAAACATTCAGTACTTC
TRBV4-1,TRBJ1-5,.,.,CASSQVGGSNQPQHF,TGCGCCAGCAGCCAAGTTGGCGGTAGCAATCAGCCCCAGCATTTT
TRBV7-6,TRBJ2-5,.,.,CASSSSTRARLPQETQYF,TGTGCCAGCAGCTCCTCGACCCGAGCCAGGCTCCCACAAGAGACCCAGTACTTC
TRBV12-3/TRBV12-4,TRBJ2-5,.,.,CATLYQETQYF,TGTGCCACCCTTTACCAAGAGACCCAGTACTTC
TRBV7-2,TRBJ2-3,.,.,CAGEGQGDTQYF,TGTGCCGGCGAGGGGCAGGGGGATACGCAGTATTTT
TRBV9,TRBJ2-5,many,TRBD2,CASSPRGAEETQYF,TGTGCCAGCAGCCCGCGGGGGGCGGAAGAGACCCAGTACTTC
TRBV4-1,TRBJ1-4,.,.,CASSYGNDEKLFF,TGCGCCAGCAGCTACGGAAACGATGAAAAACTGTTTTTT
TRBV5-5,TRBJ1-1,.,.,CASSLVAGGLTEAFF,TGTGCCAGCAGCTTGGTAGCGGGGGGATTGACTGAAGCTTTCTTT
TRBV5-4,TRBJ2-5,.,.,CASRPGRVQETQYF,TGTGCCAGCCGACCGGGGCGGGTTCAAGAGACCCAGTACTTC
TRBV12-3/TRBV12-4,TRBJ2-1,.,TRBD1,CASSFSTGGRNEQFF,TGTGCCAGCAGTTTTTCGACAGGGGGCCGGAATGAGCAGTTCTTC
TRBV2,TRBJ2-5,.,.,CASGTAPPTQYF,TGTGCCAGCGGGACTGCCCCACCGACCCAGTACTTC
TRBV10-3,TRBJ1-4,few,.,CATANRATNEKLFF,TGTGCCACCGCGAACAGGGCAACTAATGAAAAACTGTTTTTT
TRBV5-1,TRBJ2-7,few,TRBD1,CASRGGQIYYEQYF,TGCGCCAGCAGAGGGGGACAGATATACTACGAGCAGTACTTC
TRBV5-4,TRBJ1-2,.,TRBD1,CASSWGRTGDGYTF,TGTGCCAGCAGCTGGGGCCGGACAGGGGATGGCTACACCTTC
TRBV5-1,TRBJ2-1,.,TRBD2,CASSWGPVAGNNEQFF,TGCGCCAGCAGCTGGGGGCCGGTAGCGGGGAACAATGAGCAGTTCTTC
TRBV7-2,TRBJ1-2,many,TRBD1,CASSLPGGGYTF,TGTGCCAGCAGCCTCCCAGGGGGCGGCTACACCTTC
TRBV15,TRBJ2-7,few,.,CATSIGVMYEQYF,TGTGCCACCAGCATCGGAGTGATGTACGAGCAGTACTTC
TRBV2,TRBJ2-3,many,.,CASRDDTDTQYF,TGTGCCAGCAGAGATGACACAGATACGCAGTATTTT
TRBV11-2,TRBJ1-4,.,.,CASSVGEEKLFF,TGTGCCAGCAGCGTAGGTGAGGAAAAACTGTTTTTT
TRBV20-1,TRBJ1-2,.,.,CSASEGLNYGYTF,TGCAGTGCTAGTGAGGGCTTAAACTATGGCTACACCTTC
TRBV5-6,TRBJ1-2,few,.,CASSLPGFRGGYTF,TGTGCCAGCAGCTTGCCGGGGTTCAGAGGTGGCTACACCTTC
TRBV28,TRBJ2-2,.,.,CASSSSGANTGELFF,TGTGCCAGCAGTTCGTCAGGGGCGAACACCGGGGAGCTGTTTTTT
TRBV6-5,TRBJ2-3,few,.,CASSSQSGYTQYF,TGTGCCAGCAGTTCACAGAGCGGCTATACGCAGTATTTT
TRBV4-3,TRBJ1-2,.,TRBD1,CASSQDTGANRGYTF,TGCGCCAGCAGCCAAGATACAGGGGCGAACCGCGGCTACACCTTC
TRBV7-2,TRBJ2-1,few,TRBD2,CASSSRLAGEYSYNEQFF,TGTGCCAGCAGCTCCCGACTAGCGGGGGAGTACTCCTACAATGAGCAGTTCTTC
TRBV11-2,TRBJ1-1,few,TRBD1,CASSLDPGQGGNTEAFF,TGTGCCAGCAGCTTGGATCCTGGACAGGGCGGTAACACTGAAGCTTTCTTT
TRBV9,TRBJ2-5,few,.,CASSVAGLARGETQYF,TGTGCCAGCAGCGTAGCAGGGCTAGCGAGAGGAGAGACCCAGTACTTC
TRBV11-2,TRBJ1-4,few,.,CASSWNRAVGEKLFF,TGTGCCAGCAGCTGGAACAGGGCCGTGGGGGAAAAACTGTTTTTT
TRBV5-1,TRBJ1-4,few,TRBD1,CASSHTGQGEYHEKLFF,TGCGCCAGCAGCCACACGGGACAGGGGGAGTACCATGAAAAACTGTTTTTT
TRBV4-1,TRBJ2-5,many,.,CASSQGEGEGQETQYF,TGCGCCAGCAGCCAAGGAGAGGGAGAGGGACAAGAGACCCAGTACTTC
TRBV3-1,TRBJ1-1,few,TRBD1,CASSQDGQGGPMNTEAFF,TGTGCCAGCAGCCAAGATGGCCAGGGGGGGCCTATGAACACTGAAGCTTTCTTT